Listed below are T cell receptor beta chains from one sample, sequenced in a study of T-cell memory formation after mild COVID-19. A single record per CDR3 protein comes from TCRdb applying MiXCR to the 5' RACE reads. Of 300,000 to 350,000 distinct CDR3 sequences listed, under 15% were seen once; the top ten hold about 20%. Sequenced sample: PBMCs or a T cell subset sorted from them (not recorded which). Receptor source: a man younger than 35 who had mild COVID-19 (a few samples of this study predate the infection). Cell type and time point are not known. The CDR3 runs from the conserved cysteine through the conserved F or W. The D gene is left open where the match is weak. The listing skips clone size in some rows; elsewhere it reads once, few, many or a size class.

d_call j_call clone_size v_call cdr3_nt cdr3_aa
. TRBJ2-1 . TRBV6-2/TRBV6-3 TGTGCCAGCAGTTACTCTCCCCCCGGAGGGGTCTACAATGAGCAGTTCTTC CASSYSPPGGVYNEQFF
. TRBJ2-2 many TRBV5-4 TGTGCCAGCAGCCCCCGGGGCGGGGAGCTGTTTTTT CASSPRGGELFF
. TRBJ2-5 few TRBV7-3 TGTGCCAGCAGCTTAAGGGGGGCAGTGGGGGAGACCCAGTACTTC CASSLRGAVGETQYF
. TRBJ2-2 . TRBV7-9 TGTGCCAGCAGCACCCAAACAGGAGAGAACACCGGGGAGCTGTTTTTT CASSTQTGENTGELFF
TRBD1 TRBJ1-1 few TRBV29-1 TGCAGCGCTACGGGACAGGGGAACACTGAAGCTTTCTTT CSATGQGNTEAFF
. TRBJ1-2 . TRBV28 TGTGCCAGCACCCTGTCAGGGCATGAGGGCGGCTACACCTTC CASTLSGHEGGYTF
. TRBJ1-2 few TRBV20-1 TGCAGTGCTAGCCGGCCTCGCCCCCCCTATGGCTACACCTTC CSASRPRPPYGYTF
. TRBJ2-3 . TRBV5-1 TGCGCCAGCAGCCCCGGCCCAGGCCAGGGCACAGATACGCAGTATTTT CASSPGPGQGTDTQYF
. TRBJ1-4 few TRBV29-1 TGCAGCTACGGACGGCCGGCAGGAAAACTGTTTTTT CSYGRPAGKLFF
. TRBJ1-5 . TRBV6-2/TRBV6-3 TGTGCCAGCAGACAGGGCGTCAGTCAGCCCCAGCATTTT CASRQGVSQPQHF
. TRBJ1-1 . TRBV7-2 TGTGCCAGCAGCTTCACAATCGCGAACACTGAAGCTTTCTTT CASSFTIANTEAFF
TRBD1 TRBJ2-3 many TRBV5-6 TGTGCCAGCAGCTACCAGGGGGACACAGATACGCAGTATTTT CASSYQGDTDTQYF
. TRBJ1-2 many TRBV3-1 TGTGCCAGCAGCCGATCGATCGGGGGAGCTAACTATGGCTACACCTTC CASSRSIGGANYGYTF
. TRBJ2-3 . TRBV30 TGTGCCTGGAGTTCCGGGACAACAGATACGCAGTATTTT CAWSSGTTDTQYF
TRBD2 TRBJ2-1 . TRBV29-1 TGCAGGGTTGAAGACCCCCGGACTAGCGGCGAGTACAATGAGCAGTTCTTC CRVEDPRTSGEYNEQFF
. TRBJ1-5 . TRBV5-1 TGCGCCAGCAGCTTGGGGGCAGGGGAAGGCCAGCCCCAGCATTTT CASSLGAGEGQPQHF
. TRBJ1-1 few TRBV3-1 TGTGCCAGCAGCCAAGAGCCGGGGAACACTGAAGCTTTCTTT CASSQEPGNTEAFF
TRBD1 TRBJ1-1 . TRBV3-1 TGTGCCAGCAGCCAAGATTGGACAGGGCGGACTGAAGCTTTCTTT CASSQDWTGRTEAFF
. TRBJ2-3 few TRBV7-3 TGTGCCAGCAGCTTAACGACGTATGGAGATACGCAGTATTTT CASSLTTYGDTQYF
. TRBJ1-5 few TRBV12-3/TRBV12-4 TGTGCCAGCAGTTTACAGCATAGCAATCAGCCCCAGCATTTT CASSLQHSNQPQHF
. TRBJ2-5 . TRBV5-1 TGCGCCAGCAGCCCTTCCGGGACGTCCTGGGAGACCCAGTACTTC CASSPSGTSWETQYF
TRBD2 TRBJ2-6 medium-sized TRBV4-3 TGCGCCAGCAGCCAGACTAGCGGTTCTGGGGCCAACGTCCTGACTTTC CASSQTSGSGANVLTF
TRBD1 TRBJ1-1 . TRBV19 TGTGCCAGTAGCCTGGGACAGGGGGCTACTGAAGCTTTCTTT CASSLGQGATEAFF
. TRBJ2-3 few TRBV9 TGTGCCAGCAGCTCGATGGGGAGTACAGATACGCAGTATTTT CASSSMGSTDTQYF
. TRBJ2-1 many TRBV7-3 TGTGCCAGCAGCTTAAGCAGGGACAATGAGCAGTTCTTC CASSLSRDNEQFF
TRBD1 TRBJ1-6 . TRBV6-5 TGTGCCAGCAGACGTACAGGGGATAATTCACCCCTCCACTTT CASRRTGDNSPLHF
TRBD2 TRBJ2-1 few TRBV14 TGTGCCAGCAGCCAGGAAGCAGTAGCGGGGGTGGGCTACAATGAGCAGTTCTTC CASSQEAVAGVGYNEQFF
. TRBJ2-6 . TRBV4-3 TGCGCCAGCAGCCCGAGAGAGGGTTCGTTTGCTGGGGCCAACGTCCTGACTTTC CASSPREGSFAGANVLTF
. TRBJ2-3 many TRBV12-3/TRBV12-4 TGTGCCAGCAGTTTTGGGGGGATGGACACAGATACGCAGTATTTT CASSFGGMDTDTQYF
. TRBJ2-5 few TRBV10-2 TGCGCCAGCATGGACCCCGACCAAGAGACCCAGTACTTC CASMDPDQETQYF
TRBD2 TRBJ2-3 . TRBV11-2 TGTGCCAGCAGCTTACCCTCGGCGGGGGCAGATACGCAGTATTTT CASSLPSAGADTQYF
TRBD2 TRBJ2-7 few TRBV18 TGTGCCAGCTCACCCGGGGCGGGGGGATCCTACGAGCAGTACTTC CASSPGAGGSYEQYF
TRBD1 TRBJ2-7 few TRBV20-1 TGCAGTGCTAGGACAGGGGATGGGCGCGAGCAGTACTTC CSARTGDGREQYF
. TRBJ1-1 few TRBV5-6 TGTGCCAGCAGCACCTTGGGCCTGAACACTGAAGCTTTCTTT CASSTLGLNTEAFF
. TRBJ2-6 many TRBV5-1 TGCGCCAGCAGCTTGGGAGGCGGTGGGGCCAACGTCCTGACTTTC CASSLGGGGANVLTF
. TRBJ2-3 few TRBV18 TGTGCCAGCTCACCACGTCACGATACGCAGTATTTT CASSPRHDTQYF
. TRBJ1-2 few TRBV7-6 TGTGCCAGCAGCTTAGATGGGGGCTCTGGCTACACCTTC CASSLDGGSGYTF
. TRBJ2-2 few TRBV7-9 TGTGCCAGCAGCTTAGGTCGGGTCGTCGGGGAGCTGTTTTTT CASSLGRVVGELFF
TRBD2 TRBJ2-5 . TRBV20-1 TGCAGTGCCCATAATCGACTAGCGGGGAATCAAGAGACCCAGTACTTC CSAHNRLAGNQETQYF
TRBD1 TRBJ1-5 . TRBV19 TGTGCCAGCGCCTGGACAGGAGGGGATAGCAATCAGCCCCAGCATTTT CASAWTGGDSNQPQHF